The next 8 T cell receptor beta chains were all read from a single sample in a study of cytomegalovirus exposure and HLA in healthy donors. A multiplex PCR was run with 60 Vbeta primers and 13 Jbeta primers. Clones were sequenced by immunoSEQ multiplex PCR, and TCRdb holds only the in-frame ones, with some missing. The table has around 150,000 clones, just under 85% seen once. Sequencing input: PBMCs. The source of these receptors is a man under 40 in good health and CMV-seropositive.

This chain uses TRBV27 with TRBJ2-5, with D possibly TRBD1 on 5 matching bases. V lost 6 bases to trimming and J lost 5 bases, with 10 bases between them. The CDR3 covers 12 residues. The germline gives CDR1 MNHEY, CDR2 SMNVEV (reference sequence). CDR3 protein: CASRGLGETQYF. The CDR3 DNA follows: TGTGCCAGCAGGGGGCTTGGGGAGACCCAGTACTTC.

The J gene is TRBJ2-7, the V gene TRBV2, with D possibly matching TRBD1 (6 bases). Germline V gene data show CDR1 as SNHLY and CDR2 as FYNNEI. V lost 5 bases to trimming and J lost 0 bases, with 14 bases between them. The CDR3 sequence is 15 residues long. The CDR3 is CASSPDRIYSYEQYF. In DNA form, the CDR3 reads TGTGCCAGCAGTCCTGACAGGATATACTCCTACGAGCAGTACTTC.

The rearrangement uses TRBV27 and TRBJ2-1; 15 bases are shared with TRBD2. The V segment lost 5 bases and the J segment 8 bases; nucleotides outside the gene matches: 4. The CDR3 sequence is 15 residues long. The germline CDR1 and CDR2 sequences are MNHEY and SMNVEV (reference sequence). The CDR3 loop is CASSRGTSGRHEQFF. As DNA, the CDR3 is TGTGCCAGCAGTAGGGGGACTAGCGGGAGGCATGAGCAGTTCTTC.

The genes are TRBV6-5 and TRBJ1-5; D is possibly TRBD1 (5 bases). The CDR3 runs 16 residues. Germline values: CDR1 MNHEY, CDR2 SVGAGI. V lost 0 bases, J lost 4 bases, and 13 bases lay in between. The CDR3 sequence: CASSYSSRVANQPQHF. Here the CDR3 DNA reads TGTGCCAGCAGTTACTCGTCCAGGGTAGCAAATCAGCCCCAGCATTTT.

In this sample, this clone turned up a few times. The chain links TRBV6-5 to TRBJ1-2; tentative D call: TRBD1 (6 bases). Trimming pared 5 bases from V and 8 bases from J, leaving 18 bases between. The CDR3 runs 14 residues. Germline V gene data show CDR1 as MNHEY and CDR2 as SVGAGI. The CDR3, as DNA: TGTGCCAGCAGTCCGACAGGCCTCTCGAGCGGCTACACCTTC. It codes for CASSPTGLSSGYTF.

The genes are TRBV5-5 and TRBJ1-3, with a weak D call TRBD1 (5 bases). The CDR3 covers 15 residues. The germline gives CDR1 SGHKS, CDR2 YYEKEE (reference sequence). The germline V and J ends were trimmed by 4 bases and 0 bases, with 11 bases remaining between them. CDR3 in amino acids: CASSPGHTSGNTIYF. CDR3 coding DNA: TGTGCCAGCAGCCCCGGACATACCTCTGGAAACACCATATATTTT.

This sequence joins TRBV4-2 and TRBJ2-3; TRBD2 agrees at 7 bases. The CDR3 covers 14 residues. Germline CDR1 and CDR2: LGHNA and YNFKEQ. Trimming removed 10 bases from V and 3 bases from J; junction bases left unmatched: 10. In DNA, the CDR3 is TGTGCCACCTCCCAAGAGGGAGGGACAGATACGCAGTATTTT. It encodes CATSQEGGTDTQYF.

The rearrangement joins TRBV5-1 to TRBJ1-3; TRBD1 agrees at 9 bases. With V trimmed by 0 bases and J by 1 base, 5 bases remained unmatched. Per the germline V gene, CDR1 is SGHRS and CDR2 is YFSETQ. The CDR3 has 17 residues. CDR3 sequence: CASSLASGQGSGNTIYF. As DNA, the CDR3 is TGCGCCAGCAGCTTGGCGTCGGGACAGGGATCTGGAAACACCATATATTTT.